This entry lists 27 T cell receptor beta chains sequenced from one sample in a study of T cell repertoires in cytomegalovirus infection (dated by TCRdb to the late 2010s). The instrument was an Illumina HiSeq 1500. TCRdb reprocessing: public reads trimmed at Q25 with fastp, clones called with MiXCR, in-frame beta chains kept. All rows with the same CDR3 protein become a single entry with the most common DNA and genes. Within this sample are a few hundred thousand distinct CDR3 sequences, with under 45% of them counted one time only. The ten largest clones represent around 48% of the sample. These TCRs' antigens remain unknown. Sample treatment or condition, as interpreted from the label and publication: in vitro stimulation with specific CMV peptide epitopes to enrich CMV-specific T cells. The source was cultured PBMCs, collected from culture after CMV antigen stimulation. Receptors originate from a human donor in good health (CMV status not recorded). Some clones in this sample may be carry-over from other donors' samples.

The rearrangement joins TRBV7-2 to TRBJ2-1, with a weak D call TRBD2 (6 bases). CDR1 is SGHTA, CDR2 FQGNSA, per germline. V dropped 0 bases and J dropped 3 bases, with 9 bases sitting between them. The CDR3 runs 15 residues. CDR3 nucleotide sequence: TGTGCCAGCAGCTTAGCGATCGGGGGCTACAATGAGCAGTTCTTC. As protein: CASSLAIGGYNEQFF.

The chain carries TRBV6-1 and TRBJ2-1; D is unclear. Trimming cost V 8 bases and J 0 bases, with 5 bases left between them. The CDR3 sequence is 12 residues long. Germline V gene data show CDR1 as MNHNS and CDR2 as SASEGT. The CDR3 loop is CASLFSYNEQFF. The CDR3 DNA follows: TGTGCCAGCCTGTTCTCCTACAATGAGCAGTTCTTC.

This chain uses TRBV9 with TRBJ2-5, with 9 nucleotides matching TRBD2. After removal of 0 bases from V and 4 bases from J, the junction contained 7 bases not matched to a gene. Germline lookup yields CDR1 SGDLS and CDR2 YYNGEE. CDR3 length: 16 amino acids. The CDR3 DNA sequence: TGTGCCAGCAGCGTAGGGAGTAGCGGGAGCGGAGAGACCCAGTACTTC. Translating gives CASSVGSSGSGETQYF.

This clonotype was seen a handful of times. The chain is built from TRBV12-3 or TRBV12-4 and TRBJ1-1; no clear D. With 2 bases removed from V and 1 base from J, the gap between germline ends came to 14 bases. The CDR3 is made up of 16 amino acids. The CDR3 region is CASSLRPVLRNTEAFF. The CDR3 coding sequence is TGTGCCAGCAGTTTAAGGCCAGTTTTACGGAACACTGAAGCTTTCTTT.

The rearrangement uses TRBV6-5 and TRBJ1-3; no firm D call. Germline-derived CDR1 and CDR2 are MNHEY and SVGAGI. V was cut by 5 bases and J by 0 bases, with 8 bases left in between. This CDR3 is built from 14 residues. CDR3 coding DNA: TGTGCCAGCAGTACGAGGTACTCTGGAAACACCATATATTTT. Translation: CASSTRYSGNTIYF.

The chain employs TRBV20-1 and TRBJ2-2; 8 bases agree with TRBD1. The CDR3 extends over 13 amino acids. Trimming at V came to 5 bases and at J to 4 bases, leaving 3 bases not matched to a gene. Per the germline V gene, CDR1 is DFQATT and CDR2 is SNEGSKA (reference sequence). CDR3 DNA: TGCAGTGCTGGACAGGGCTTCACCGGGGAGCTGTTTTTT. Its translation is CSAGQGFTGELFF.

This chain connects TRBV27 to TRBJ2-6, with D unclear. Trimming took 4 bases from V and 0 from J, leaving 7 bases between them. The CDR3 extends over 15 amino acids. Per the germline V gene, CDR1 is MNHEY and CDR2 is SMNVEV (reference sequence). The CDR3 here is CASSYRTSGANVLTF. For the CDR3, the DNA is TGTGCCAGCAGTTACCGGACCTCTGGGGCCAACGTCCTGACTTTC.

This clonotype was detected a few times. The chain links TRBV20-1 to TRBJ1-4; D perhaps matches TRBD1 (5 bases). With 4 bases removed from V and 7 bases from J, the gap between germline ends came to 10 bases. This CDR3 contains 12 residues. CDR1 and CDR2 from the germline V gene are DFQATT and SNEGSKA (reference sequence). CDR3 nucleotide sequence: TGCAGTGCTACGGCAGGGATTGAAAAACTGTTTTTT. Translation gives CSATAGIEKLFF.

This chain joins TRBV7-9 and TRBJ1-1; 8 positions agree with TRBD1. CDR3 size: 15 residues. The ends lost 5 bases at V and 1 base at J; junction bases unmatched: 6. Germline assignment: CDR1 SEHNR and CDR2 FQNEAQ (reference sequence). The CDR3 loop reads CASSPGGRGNTEAFF. The CDR3 region has the DNA TGTGCCAGCAGCCCAGGGGGCAGGGGGAACACTGAAGCTTTCTTT.

This clonotype was seen more than once but under ten times. In DNA, the CDR3 is TGCAGTGCCTCGGGCGGGGCCCTGTACGAGCAGTACTTC. Protein sequence: CSASGGALYEQYF. This chain links TRBV20-1 with TRBJ2-7; D perhaps matches TRBD2 (6 bases). CDR1 is DFQATT, CDR2 SNEGSKA, per germline (reference sequence). CDR3 length: 13 amino acids. The V and J ends lost 6 bases and 4 bases respectively, with 16 bases between them.

The chain links TRBV7-8 to TRBJ2-3; 7 nucleotides line up with TRBD2. There are 14 residues in the CDR3. Trimming took 2 bases from V and 6 from J; bases not matched to a gene: 5. Germline V gene sequence: CDR1 SGHVS, CDR2 FQNEAQ. The CDR3 coding sequence is TGTGCCAGCAGCTTAAGGAAGGGAGGGGATACGCAGTATTTT. This codes for CASSLRKGGDTQYF.

The chain employs TRBV7-2 and TRBJ2-5, with D maybe TRBD1 (6 bases). The CDR3 loop spans 14 amino acids. Germline V gene lookup returns CDR1 SGHTA and CDR2 FQGNSA. Trimming left V 5 bases short and J 5 bases short, with 15 bases between. The CDR3 DNA reads TGTGCCAGCAGCGCATCATCAGGGGTCGAGACCCAGTACTTC. Protein sequence: CASSASSGVETQYF.

At least ten counts were recorded for this clonotype. V and J are TRBV7-2 and TRBJ1-2, with D possibly matching TRBD1 (5 bases). V lost 5 bases and J lost 4, with 8 bases in between. Germline CDR1 reads SGHTA; CDR2 reads FQGNSA. This CDR3 is 12 amino acids long. The CDR3 DNA reads as TGTGCCAGCAGCGTCGACAGCTATGGCTACACCTTC. This codes for CASSVDSYGYTF.

The chain joins TRBV19 to TRBJ1-5, with a tentative D call TRBD1 (5 bases). V gave up 3 bases and J gave up 3 bases, with 12 bases separating them. CDR1 and CDR2 (germline): LNHDA, SQIVND (reference sequence). This CDR3 is built from 15 residues. The CDR3 bases are TGTGCCAGTAGTATTGGGACGTCGGTCAATCAGCCCCAGCATTTT. It is translated as CASSIGTSVNQPQHF.

This clonotype was detected only a few times. This chain joins TRBV20-1 and TRBJ1-2; D gene unclear. The CDR3 consists of 11 residues. The V end lost 7 bases, the J end lost 1 base, and 7 bases lay between the germline ends. Germline CDR1 DFQATT, CDR2 SNEGSKA (reference sequence). CDR3 protein: CSGAHNYGYTF. The CDR3 nucleotides read TGCAGTGGCGCGCATAACTATGGCTACACCTTC.

This chain uses TRBV3-1 with TRBJ1-3, with D uncertain. V lost 5 bases and J 3 bases, leaving 8 bases between the germline ends. Germline lookup yields CDR1 LGHDT and CDR2 YNNKEL (reference sequence). This CDR3 is 13 amino acids long. The CDR3 here is CASSAGRGNTIYF. DNA of the CDR3: TGTGCCAGCAGCGCAGGCCGTGGAAACACCATATATTTT.

This sequence joins TRBV27 and TRBJ2-7, with TRBD2 matching over 9 bases. V shed 4 bases and J 7 bases; nucleotides not matched to a gene: 11. CDR1 MNHEY and CDR2 SMNVEV come from the germline V gene (reference sequence). The CDR3 extends over 15 amino acids. This CDR3 reads CASSSLAGPGEEQYF. The DNA for the CDR3 is TGTGCCAGCAGTTCTCTAGCGGGACCGGGGGAGGAGCAGTACTTC.

This clonotype has more than one count but fewer than ten. The J gene is TRBJ2-7, the V gene TRBV7-8; 7 nucleotides agree with TRBD2. The CDR3 spans 14 residues. Germline CDR1 SGHVS, CDR2 FQNEAQ. After removal of 1 base from V and 12 bases from J, the junction contained 12 bases not matched to a gene. The CDR3 DNA is TGTGCCAGCAGCTTAGATGGGAGGGGACTTGCAAGGTACTTC. It encodes CASSLDGRGLARYF.

This chain links TRBV7-9 with TRBJ1-2; D might be TRBD1 (6 bases). With 5 bases removed from V and 5 bases from J, the gap between germline ends came to 18 bases. The CDR3 spans 15 residues. CDR1 is SEHNR and CDR2 is FQNEAQ in the germline V gene (reference sequence). CDR3 coding DNA: TGTGCCAGCAGCCCCCCGGGACACGTTCAATATGGCTACACCTTC. It translates to CASSPPGHVQYGYTF. Looking up the rest from reference TRBV7-9 and TRBJ1-2 gives the full variable domain: DTGVSQNPRHKITKRGQNVTFRCDPISEHNRLYWYRQTLGQGPEFLTYFQNEAQLEKSRLLSDRFSAERPKGSFSTLEIQRTEQGDSAMYLCASSPPGHVQYGYTFGSGTRLTVV.

This clonotype has a single count. V is TRBV27 and J is TRBJ2-7; D is perhaps TRBD1 (5 bases). This CDR3 is built from 15 residues. V lost 4 bases to trimming and J lost 5 bases, with 18 bases between them. CDR1 and CDR2 from the germline V gene are MNHEY and SMNVEV (reference sequence). The CDR3, as DNA: TGTGCCAGCAGTTCGACAGTGGGCCTAGGCCACGAGCAGTACTTC. Translated, it gives CASSSTVGLGHEQYF.

This clonotype was seen more than once but under ten times. The chain carries TRBV18 and TRBJ2-1; 7 bases map to TRBD2. This CDR3 comprises 17 residues. V trimming: 6 bases; J trimming: 4 bases; junction bases outside the gene matches: 15. In germline, CDR1 is KGHSH, CDR2 LQKENI. CDR3 amino acids: CASSVGEGRNLYNEQFF. The DNA for the CDR3 is TGTGCCAGCTCCGTCGGGGAGGGCCGGAACCTTTACAATGAGCAGTTCTTC.

There are a few counts of this clonotype. V gene TRBV15 combines with J gene TRBJ1-4; D gene unclear. Germline CDR1 reads LNHNV; CDR2 reads YYDKDF (reference sequence). V lost 4 bases, J lost 4 bases, and 13 bases lay in between. The CDR3 runs to 15 residues. The CDR3 sequence is CATSTQGSYNEKLFF. CDR3 bases: TGTGCCACCAGCACTCAAGGAAGTTATAATGAAAAACTGTTTTTT.

The chain combines TRBV7-6 with TRBJ2-1; D is ambiguous. The CDR3 is made up of 14 amino acids. V was trimmed by 1 base and J by 6 bases, leaving 10 bases between them. Germline V CDR1 and CDR2: SGHVS, FNYEAQ. The CDR3 coding sequence is TGTGCCAGCAGCTTAGACTGGCAAACCAATGAGCAGTTCTTC. This translates into CASSLDWQTNEQFF.

The chain employs TRBV6-1 and TRBJ2-7; TRBD1 aligns across 7 bases. Trimming took 6 bases from V and 6 from J; bases not matched to a gene: 8. Germline-derived CDR1 and CDR2 are MNHNS and SASEGT. The CDR3 extends over 13 amino acids. CDR3 coding DNA: TGTGCCAGCAGCGATAGACAGGGTGGCGAGCAGTACTTC. Protein: CASSDRQGGEQYF.

V is TRBV6-5 and J is TRBJ2-5, with 8 bases identical to TRBD2. This CDR3 comprises 14 residues. In germline, CDR1 is MNHEY, CDR2 SVGAGI. The trim removed 6 bases at V and 2 bases at J, leaving 5 bases unmatched. The CDR3 region is CASSQLAVQETQYF. The CDR3 DNA sequence: TGTGCCAGCAGCCAACTAGCGGTACAAGAGACCCAGTACTTC.

The V and J genes are TRBV10-3 and TRBJ2-3; possibly TRBD2 for D (7 bases). With 4 bases removed from V and 3 bases from J, the gap between germline ends came to 14 bases. The CDR3 has 15 amino acids. Germline CDR1 reads ENHRY; CDR2 reads SYGVKD. The CDR3 coding sequence is TGTGCCATCAGTGGGGGGGGCGGGGAGACAGATACGCAGTATTTT. Its protein is CAISGGGGETDTQYF.

The rearrangement uses TRBV4-1 and TRBJ1-2; D might be TRBD1 (5 bases). Germline lookup yields CDR1 MGHRA and CDR2 YSYEKL. This CDR3 is 13 amino acids long. Trimming stripped 1 base from V and 8 bases from J, with 11 bases between. Here the CDR3 reads CASSQAEGLGYTF. The CDR3 DNA is TGCGCCAGCAGCCAAGCGGAGGGGCTCGGCTACACCTTC.